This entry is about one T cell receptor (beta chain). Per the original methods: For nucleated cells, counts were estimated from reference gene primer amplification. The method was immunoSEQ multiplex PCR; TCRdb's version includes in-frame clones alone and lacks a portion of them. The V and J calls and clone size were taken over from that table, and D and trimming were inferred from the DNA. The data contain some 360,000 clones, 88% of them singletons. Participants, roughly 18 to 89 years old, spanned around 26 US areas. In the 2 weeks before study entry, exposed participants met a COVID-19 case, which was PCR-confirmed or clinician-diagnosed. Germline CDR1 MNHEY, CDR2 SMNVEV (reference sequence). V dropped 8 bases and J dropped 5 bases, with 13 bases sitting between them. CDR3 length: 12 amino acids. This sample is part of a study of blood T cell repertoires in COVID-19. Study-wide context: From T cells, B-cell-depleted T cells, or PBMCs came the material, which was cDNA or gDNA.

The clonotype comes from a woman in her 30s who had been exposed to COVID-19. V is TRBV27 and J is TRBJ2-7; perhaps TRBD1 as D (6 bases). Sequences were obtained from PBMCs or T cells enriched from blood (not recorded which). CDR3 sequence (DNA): TGTGCCAGCCTTACCTCAGGGGACGAGCAGTACTTC. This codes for CASLTSGDEQYF.